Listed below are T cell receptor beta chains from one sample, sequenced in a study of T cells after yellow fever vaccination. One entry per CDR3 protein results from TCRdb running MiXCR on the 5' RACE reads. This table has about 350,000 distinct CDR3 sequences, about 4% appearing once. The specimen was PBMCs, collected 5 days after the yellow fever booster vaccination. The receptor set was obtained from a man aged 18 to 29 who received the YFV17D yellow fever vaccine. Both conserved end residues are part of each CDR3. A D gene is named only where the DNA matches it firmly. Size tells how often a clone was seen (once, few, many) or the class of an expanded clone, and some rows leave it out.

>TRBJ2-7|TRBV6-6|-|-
CASSHREGYEQYF
TGTGCCAGCAGTCACCGAGAAGGCTACGAGCAGTACTTC
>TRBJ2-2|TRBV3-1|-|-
CASSQRVANTGELFF
TGTGCCAGCAGCCAGCGGGTCGCGAACACCGGGGAGCTGTTTTTT
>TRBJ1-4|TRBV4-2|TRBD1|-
CASSQPGQGHEKLFF
TGTGCCAGCAGCCAACCGGGACAGGGGCATGAAAAACTGTTTTTT
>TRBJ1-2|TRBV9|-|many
CASSVGGSGDHGYTF
TGTGCCAGCAGCGTAGGTGGTTCCGGGGACCACGGGTACACCTTC
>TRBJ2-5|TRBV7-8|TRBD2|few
CASSLLAGRGETQYF
TGTGCCAGCAGCTTGTTAGCGGGCCGAGGGGAGACCCAGTACTTC
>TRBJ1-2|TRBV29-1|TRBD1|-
CSVPGQAGGYTF
TGCAGCGTCCCAGGACAGGCGGGAGGCTACACCTTC
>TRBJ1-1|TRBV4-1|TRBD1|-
CASSQGEGAGSPDAFF
TGCGCCAGCAGCCAGGGAGAGGGGGCAGGGTCACCAGACGCTTTCTTT
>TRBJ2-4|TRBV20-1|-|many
CSARDPAGAKNIQYF
TGCAGTGCTAGAGACCCAGCGGGAGCCAAAAACATTCAGTACTTC
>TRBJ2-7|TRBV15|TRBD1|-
CATSKIGQGANEQYF
TGTGCCACCAGCAAGATTGGACAGGGGGCGAACGAGCAGTACTTC
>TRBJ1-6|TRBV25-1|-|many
CASSESLLSSYNSPLHF
TGTGCCAGCAGTGAATCCCTACTAAGCTCCTATAATTCACCCCTCCACTTT
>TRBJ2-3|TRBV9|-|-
CASSDGRDEWAPDTQYF
TGTGCCAGCAGCGATGGGCGGGACGAATGGGCCCCAGATACGCAGTATTTT
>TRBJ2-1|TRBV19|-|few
CASKGLSSYNEQFF
TGTGCCAGTAAGGGGCTAAGCTCCTACAATGAGCAGTTCTTC
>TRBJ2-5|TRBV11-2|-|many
CASSSPGTAGGTQYF
TGTGCCAGCAGCTCACCGGGGACCGCCGGGGGGACCCAGTACTTC